This T cell receptor (beta chain) was obtained from a study of blood T cell repertoires in COVID-19. The wider study: Acute and convalescent COVID-19 samples came from the United States, Italy and Spain. In each case, the material was cDNA or gDNA derived from T cells, B-cell-depleted T cells, or PBMCs.

Original handling: Reference gene primer amplification gave estimated nucleated cell counts. TCRdb's copy holds only in-frame clones and misses some; the assay was immunoSEQ multiplex PCR. The D gene and trimming were derived from the DNA, and the V and J assignments and clone size from that table. The sample has about 46,000 clones; over 70% are singletons. The V end lost 1 base, the J end lost 5 bases, and 11 bases lay between the germline ends. CDR1 is LGHNA and CDR2 is YNFKEQ in the germline V gene. CDR3 size: 14 residues. The chain links TRBV4-2 to TRBJ2-5; tentatively, D is TRBD2 (6 bases). The origin of this receptor is a woman older than 75 with acute or convalescent COVID-19. The sequencing sample was made of peripheral blood. The CDR3 reads CASSQGGGRETQYF. In nucleotides, the CDR3 is TGTGCCAGCAGCCAAGGAGGTGGGAGGGAGACCCAGTACTTC.